The text below deals with one T cell receptor (beta chain). This CDR3 is built from 16 residues. The germline V gene encodes CDR1 SQVTM and CDR2 ANQGSEA. V shed 5 bases and J 1 base; nucleotides not matched to a gene: 8. The data originate from a study of blood T cell repertoires in COVID-19. Study-wide context: Acute and convalescent COVID-19 samples came from the United States, Italy and Spain. The cDNA or gDNA used as material had been derived from T cells, B-cell-depleted T cells, or PBMCs.

Original processing notes: Amplifying reference gene primers gave estimates of nucleated cell counts. Generated by immunoSEQ multiplex PCR, the TCRdb table keeps only in-frame clones and is missing some. The V and J calls and clone size are taken from that table; D and trimming were inferred from the DNA. The sample consists of around 310,000 clones, nearly 90% of them appearing once. The chain employs TRBV29-1 and TRBJ2-2; 9 nucleotides agree with TRBD2. Sequenced: peripheral blood. The sequence derives from a woman in her thirties or forties with COVID-19, enrolled during active disease. CDR3 amino acids: CSVNAGGNMNTGELFF. In DNA form, the CDR3 reads TGCAGCGTTAATGCGGGGGGGAATATGAACACCGGGGAGCTGTTTTTT.